Following are 13 T cell receptor beta chains from one sample sequenced in a study of T-cell reconstitution after alpha-beta-depleted transplantation in children. General observations from the study: When one year had passed after transplant, most T-cell counts and diversity came from newly produced T cells.

These receptors have no identified antigens. Unique molecular identifiers were built into the TCRbeta library. One entry per CDR3 protein results from TCRdb running MiXCR on the PCR reads. Of about 300,000 distinct CDR3 sequences in the sample, less than 9.5% were seen once. Sequenced material: peripheral blood, taken 360 days after TCRalphabeta/CD19-depleted stem cell transplant. The receptors were sampled from a female patient aged 2-10 years who had a stem cell transplant for Fanconi anemia, so the T cells may come from the graft donor.

This clonotype was detected a few times. CDR3 residues: CASSFAGTGTDTQYF. CDR3 nucleotides: TGTGCCAGCAGCTTTGCCGGGACAGGCACAGATACGCAGTATTTT. V usage is TRBV7-9 and J usage is TRBJ2-3; 7 bases match TRBD1. V shed 3 bases and J 1 base; nucleotides not matched to a gene: 4. CDR1 is SEHNR, CDR2 FQNEAQ, per germline (reference sequence). The CDR3 length is 15 residues. The full variable domain, rest sourced from reference TRBV7-9 and TRBJ2-3, is DTGVSQNPRHKITKRGQNVTFRCDPISEHNRLYWYRQTLGQGPEFLTYFQNEAQLEKSRLLSDRFSAERPKGSFSTLEIQRTEQGDSAMYLCASSFAGTGTDTQYFGPGTRLTVL.

The chain is built from TRBV2 and TRBJ1-3; D might be TRBD1 (5 bases). Germline CDR1 is SNHLY and CDR2 is FYNNEI. V was shortened by 3 bases and J by 8 bases, with 14 bases between the two germline ends. The CDR3 spans 14 residues. CDR3 in amino acids: CASSDQGGLDTIYF. The DNA of the CDR3 is TGTGCCAGCAGTGATCAGGGCGGGTTAGACACCATATATTTT.

This clonotype has at least ten counts. The genes are TRBV12-3 or TRBV12-4 and TRBJ1-5; D is unresolved. Trimming left V 6 bases short and J 1 base short, with 10 bases between. The CDR3 is made up of 14 amino acids. The CDR3 nucleotides read TGTGCCAGCAGCCCCCGGGTGAGCAATCAGCCCCAGCATTTT. Protein sequence: CASSPRVSNQPQHF.

CDR3 amino acids: CASSLDRGTYNEQFF. CDR3 coding DNA: TGTGCCAGCAGCCTGGACAGGGGGACCTACAATGAGCAGTTCTTC. The chain couples TRBV7-2 to TRBJ2-1; 10 bases line up with TRBD1. Germline CDR1 and CDR2: SGHTA and FQGNSA. V trimming: 5 bases; J trimming: 2 bases; junction bases outside the gene matches: 3. CDR3 length equals 15 residues.

This clonotype was observed at least ten times. V gene TRBV6-2 or TRBV6-3 combines with J gene TRBJ1-1, with D perhaps matching TRBD1 (5 bases). Germline assignment: CDR1 MNHEY and CDR2 SVGEGT. The CDR3 has 13 amino acids. Deletions cut 7 bases from V and 6 bases from J, with 15 bases between. CDR3 nucleotide sequence: TGTGCCAGCACCCGATCAGGGTTATCTGAAGCTTTCTTT. Its translation: CASTRSGLSEAFF.

The table lists this clonotype with a few counts. The chain couples TRBV20-1 to TRBJ1-2; the D is unclear. This CDR3 is 15 amino acids long. V lost 2 bases, J lost 8 bases, and 21 bases lay in between. The germline V gene encodes CDR1 DFQATT and CDR2 SNEGSKA (reference sequence). DNA of the CDR3: TGCAGTGCTAGAAAGGCCACGCCTAATTTTCAGGGCTACACCTTC. It translates to CSARKATPNFQGYTF.

This clonotype was counted only a few times. The chain combines TRBV29-1 with TRBJ1-2; D gene uncertain. The length of the CDR3 is 14 residues. Germline V lookup: CDR1 SQVTM, CDR2 ANQGSEA. V lost 2 bases to trimming and J lost 5 bases, with 15 bases between them. The CDR3 DNA reads as TGCAGCGTTGAATATGACACCAGAGTGTATGGCTACACCTTC. Translation: CSVEYDTRVYGYTF.

This clonotype came up many times. This chain uses TRBV24-1 with TRBJ2-1; 8 positions match TRBD1. This CDR3 spans 15 amino acids. With 4 bases clipped from V and 4 bases from J, the junction kept 5 bases outside the gene matches. Germline V CDR1 and CDR2: KGHDR, SFDVKD. The CDR3 loop is CATSDLGQDYNEQFF. CDR3 in DNA: TGTGCCACCAGTGACCTGGGACAGGATTACAATGAGCAGTTCTTC.

The chain carries TRBV7-2 and TRBJ2-2; 7 nucleotides line up with TRBD1. Germline-derived CDR1 and CDR2 are SGHTA and FQGNSA. This CDR3 comprises 16 residues. V dropped 2 bases and J dropped 0; count of bases not matched to a gene: 3. This CDR3 is CASSLLGQANTGELFF. The CDR3 DNA sequence: TGTGCCAGCAGCTTACTTGGACAGGCGAACACCGGGGAGCTGTTTTTT.

This clonotype was counted ten times or more. The chain uses TRBV7-9 and TRBJ2-1; no clear D. V was pared by 1 base and J by 8 bases, with 9 bases between. The CDR3 has 13 residues. The V gene's germline CDR1 is SEHNR and CDR2 FQNEAQ (reference sequence). The CDR3 nucleotides are TGTGCCAGCAGCTTAGGTGACTGGTATGAGCAGTTCTTC. Its translation: CASSLGDWYEQFF.

To note about this clonotype: This may stem from a read error, because a much larger clone lies one nucleotide away. CDR3 sequence reads: CASSFGKTEAFF. Here the CDR3 DNA reads TGTGCCAGCAGCTTTGGGAAGACTGAAGCTTTCTTT. The chain joins TRBV7-9 to TRBJ1-1; D not resolved. The V end was cut by 3 bases, the J end by 5 bases, with 7 bases between. Germline V gene data show CDR1 as SEHNR and CDR2 as FQNEAQ (reference sequence). This CDR3 has 12 amino acids.

V and J are TRBV6-2 or TRBV6-3 and TRBJ2-7; the match to TRBD2 covers 8 bases. Trimming cost V 2 bases and J 2 bases; bases outside gene matches: 5. The CDR3 runs to 15 residues. Germline CDR1 and CDR2: MNHEY and SVGEGT. The CDR3 sequence is CASSYEREFTYEQYF. The DNA for the CDR3 is TGTGCCAGCAGTTACGAGCGGGAGTTTACCTACGAGCAGTACTTC.

J is TRBJ2-5 and V is TRBV2, with TRBD1 as a possible D gene (6 bases). V lost 8 bases, J lost 5 bases, and 21 bases lay in between. This CDR3 is built from 15 residues. The germline CDR1 and CDR2 sequences are SNHLY and FYNNEI. Written as DNA, the CDR3 is TGTGCCAGCCGTATCAGGGGCCCCAGGGTGGAGACCCAGTACTTC. Translated, it gives CASRIRGPRVETQYF.